The table lists the clone carrying this TCR beta chain with many counts. TCRdb reanalysed the RT-PCR reads using MiXCR and keeps one entry per CDR3 protein. The sample has almost 700,000 distinct CDR3 sequences, 14% seen once. J was trimmed by 5 bases and V by 4 bases; bases with no gene match: 3. This CDR3 region has 14 residues. Germline V gene lookup returns CDR1 SGHTA and CDR2 FQGNSA. The TCR comes from a female donor in good health, serving as a healthy control. Sequenced: memory CD4+ T cells from blood. This sequence joins TRBV7-2 and TRBJ1-2; 11 nucleotides agree with TRBD1. As DNA, the CDR3 is TGTGCCAGCAGCTGGACAGGGGGCGGTTATGGCTACACCTTC. It codes for CASSWTGGGYGYTF.